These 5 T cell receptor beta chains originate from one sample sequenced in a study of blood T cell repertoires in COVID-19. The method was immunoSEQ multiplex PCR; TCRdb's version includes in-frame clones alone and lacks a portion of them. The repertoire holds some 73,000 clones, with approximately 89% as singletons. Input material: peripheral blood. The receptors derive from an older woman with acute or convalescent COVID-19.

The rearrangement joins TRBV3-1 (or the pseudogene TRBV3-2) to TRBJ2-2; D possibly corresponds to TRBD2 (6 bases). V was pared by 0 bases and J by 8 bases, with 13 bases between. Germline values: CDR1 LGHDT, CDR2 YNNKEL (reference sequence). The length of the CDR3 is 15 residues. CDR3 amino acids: CASSQEGGSSGELFF. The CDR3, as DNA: TGTGCCAGCAGCCAAGAGGGAGGCAGTTCGGGGGAGCTGTTTTTT.

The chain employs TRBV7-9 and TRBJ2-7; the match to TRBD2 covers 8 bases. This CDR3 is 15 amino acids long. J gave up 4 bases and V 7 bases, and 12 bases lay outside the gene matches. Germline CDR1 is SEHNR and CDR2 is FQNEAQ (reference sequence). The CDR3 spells CASTDSGGGWYEQYF. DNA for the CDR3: TGTGCCAGCACCGATTCCGGGGGGGGTTGGTACGAGCAGTACTTC.

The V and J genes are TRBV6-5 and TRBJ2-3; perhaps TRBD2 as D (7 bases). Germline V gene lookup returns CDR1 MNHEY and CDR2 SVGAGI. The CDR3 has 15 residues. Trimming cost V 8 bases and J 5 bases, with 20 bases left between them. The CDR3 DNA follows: TGTGCCAGCGAGTACGGAAGGGGGGGCGTAGATACGCAGTATTTT. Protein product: CASEYGRGGVDTQYF.

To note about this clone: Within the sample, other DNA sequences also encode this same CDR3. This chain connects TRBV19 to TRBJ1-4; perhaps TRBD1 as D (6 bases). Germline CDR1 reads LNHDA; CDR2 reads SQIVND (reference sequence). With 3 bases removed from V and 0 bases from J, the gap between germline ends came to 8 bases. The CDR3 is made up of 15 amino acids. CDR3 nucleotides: TGTGCCAGTAGTATTAGGACAGCAACTAATGAAAAACTGTTTTTT. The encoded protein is CASSIRTATNEKLFF.

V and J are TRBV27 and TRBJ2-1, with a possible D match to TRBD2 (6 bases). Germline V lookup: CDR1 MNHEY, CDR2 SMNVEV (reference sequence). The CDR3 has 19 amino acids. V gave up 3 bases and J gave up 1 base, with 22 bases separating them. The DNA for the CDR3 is TGTGCCAGCAGTTTCCGGGGGAATGAAGCAGGTTGGTCCTACAATGAGCAGTTCTTC. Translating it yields CASSFRGNEAGWSYNEQFF.